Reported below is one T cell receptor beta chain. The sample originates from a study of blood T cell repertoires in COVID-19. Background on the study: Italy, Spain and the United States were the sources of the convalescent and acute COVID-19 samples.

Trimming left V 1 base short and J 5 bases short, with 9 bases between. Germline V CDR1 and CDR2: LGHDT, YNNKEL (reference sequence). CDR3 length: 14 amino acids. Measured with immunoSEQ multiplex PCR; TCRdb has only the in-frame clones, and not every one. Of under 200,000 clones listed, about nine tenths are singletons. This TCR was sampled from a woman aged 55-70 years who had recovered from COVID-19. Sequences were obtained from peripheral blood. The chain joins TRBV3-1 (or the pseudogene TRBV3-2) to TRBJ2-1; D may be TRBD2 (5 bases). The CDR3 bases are TGTGCCAGCAGCCAAGTCACGGGGAACAATGAGCAGTTCTTC. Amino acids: CASSQVTGNNEQFF.